The entry below gives a single T cell receptor (beta chain) sequence along with its context. Its antigen is not known. Germline V gives CDR1 LNHDA, CDR2 SQIVND (reference sequence). V lost 8 bases to trimming and J lost 4 bases, with 11 bases between them. The CDR3 extends over 12 amino acids. CD4+ T cells specific for antigen were expanded with viral peptide pools by the ViraFEST assay before sequencing. Isolation of CD4+ T cells took place after approximately 10 days of culture. Participants each got two BNT162b2 or mRNA-1273 vaccine doses. The data belong to a study of vaccination effects on CD4 cells after COVID-19. Produced via immunoSEQ multiplex PCR; TCRdb's table is partial and in-frame only. The sample consists of roughly 56,000 clones, 73% of them appearing once.

This rearrangement joins TRBV19 to TRBJ1-2, with D hard to call. Source: CD4+ T cells from PBMCs cultured with HCoV-229E spike peptides, taken after COVID-19 vaccination. The sequence came from a human donor who received a COVID-19 vaccine. The CDR3 here is CASARGSYGYTF. DNA of the CDR3: TGTGCCAGTGCCCGCGGAAGCTATGGCTACACCTTC.